Listed below are T cell receptor beta chains from one sample, sequenced in a study of CD8+CD57+ T cells in acquired aplastic anemia. TCRdb fed the reads into MiXCR, producing one record per CDR3 protein. The data hold under 200,000 distinct CDR3 sequences, with just under 65% observed a single time. Sequenced input: sorted CD4+, CD8+, or CD8+CD57+ T cells (not recorded which) from PBMCs. These receptor sequences come from a human donor in good health. Both conserved end residues are part of each CDR3. Each record gives: D gene, clone size, J gene, V gene, CDR3 protein, CDR3 DNA. A D gene is named only where the DNA matches it firmly. Clone size, where shown, is once, few, many, or a class for clones that have expanded.

TRBD2 | . | TRBJ2-7 | TRBV20-1 | CSARPTSGSVYEQYF | TGCAGTGCTAGACCGACTAGCGGGAGTGTCTACGAGCAGTACTTC
. | . | TRBJ2-7 | TRBV7-9 | CASSPSGYGTYEQYF | TGTGCCAGCAGTCCCTCGGGGTATGGGACCTACGAGCAGTACTTC
. | few | TRBJ2-5 | TRBV7-7 | CASSLQGGQETQYF | TGTGCCAGCAGCCTACAGGGTGGGCAAGAGACCCAGTACTTC
. | . | TRBJ2-2 | TRBV9 | CASSVEAGPGELFF | TGTGCCAGCAGCGTAGAGGCGGGGCCCGGGGAGCTGTTTTTT
. | many | TRBJ2-1 | TRBV20-1 | CSARDPIAESSYNEQFF | TGCAGTGCTAGAGATCCCATAGCGGAAAGCTCCTACAATGAGCAGTTCTTC
TRBD1 | once | TRBJ2-7 | TRBV5-1 | CASSLVAQGAYEQYF | TGCGCCAGCAGCTTGGTGGCGCAGGGGGCTTACGAGCAGTACTTC
. | . | TRBJ1-2 | TRBV25-1 | CASSLRTHGYTF | TGTGCCAGCAGTTTGAGGACACATGGCTACACCTTC
TRBD2 | . | TRBJ2-5 | TRBV20-1 | CSAKRAGYQYF | TGCAGTGCCAAGAGAGCGGGGTACCAGTACTTC
. | . | TRBJ1-1 | TRBV5-1 | CASSSDGNTEAFF | TGCGCCAGCAGCTCGGACGGGAACACTGAAGCTTTCTTT
. | few | TRBJ2-7 | TRBV24-1 | CATSDGGTYEQYF | TGTGCCACCAGTGATGGGGGAACCTACGAGCAGTACTTC
. | . | TRBJ2-3 | TRBV2 | CASSEIRSRADTQYF | TGTGCCAGCAGTGAAATACGGTCTAGAGCAGATACGCAGTATTTT
. | many | TRBJ1-2 | TRBV7-9 | CASSLGGNYGYTF | TGTGCCAGCAGCTTAGGGGGAAACTATGGCTACACCTTC
. | . | TRBJ2-3 | TRBV5-1 | CASSPEQSTDTQYF | TGCGCCAGCAGCCCGGAGCAGAGCACAGATACGCAGTATTTT
. | many | TRBJ1-3 | TRBV7-3 | CASSPDFGNTIYF | TGTGCCAGCAGCCCAGATTTCGGAAACACCATATATTTT
. | many | TRBJ1-1 | TRBV4-1 | CASSQDRRGGEAFF | TGCGCCAGCAGCCAAGATCGCCGGGGAGGAGAAGCTTTCTTT
TRBD1 | . | TRBJ2-7 | TRBV19 | CASSSGQRAYEQYF | TGTGCCAGTAGCTCGGGACAGAGAGCCTACGAGCAGTACTTC
TRBD1 | . | TRBJ1-1 | TRBV29-1 | CSVRVQGRNTEAFF | TGCAGCGTGCGAGTACAGGGGAGGAACACTGAAGCTTTCTTT
. | few | TRBJ2-2 | TRBV24-1 | CATSEGMGNTGELFF | TGTGCCACCAGTGAAGGGATGGGGAACACCGGGGAGCTGTTTTTT
TRBD1 | . | TRBJ1-2 | TRBV7-3 | CASSLRGQGAAAF | TGTGCCAGCAGCTTACGGGGACAGGGGGCCGCCGCCTTC
. | . | TRBJ2-7 | TRBV5-6 | CASTLTSSYEQYF | TGTGCCAGCACCCTGACTAGCTCCTACGAGCAGTACTTC
. | few | TRBJ1-1 | TRBV20-1 | CSARDLSQGPAFF | TGCAGTGCTAGAGATCTTTCGCAGGGTCCGGCTTTCTTT
TRBD1 | . | TRBJ1-1 | TRBV12-3/TRBV12-4 | CASSLTGRTGGGTEAFF | TGTGCCAGCAGTTTAACCGGAAGGACAGGGGGCGGGACTGAAGCTTTCTTT
. | many | TRBJ2-5 | TRBV7-8 | CASSQQRTVQETQYF | TGTGCCAGCAGCCAGCAAAGGACAGTCCAAGAGACCCAGTACTTC
. | . | TRBJ2-1 | TRBV24-1 | CATGITGGPYNEQFF | TGTGCCACCGGCATTACTGGGGGGCCCTACAATGAGCAGTTCTTC
. | . | TRBJ1-3 | TRBV20-1 | CSASHLGNTIYF | TGCAGTGCTAGCCATTTAGGAAACACCATATATTTT
. | . | TRBJ2-3 | TRBV24-1 | CATSEPSSDTQYF | TGTGCCACCAGCGAACCCTCGTCGGATACGCAGTATTTT
TRBD1 | . | TRBJ2-7 | TRBV9 | CASSVAGTGTGNEQYF | TGTGCCAGCAGCGTAGCGGGGACGGGGACAGGGAACGAGCAGTACTTC
. | . | TRBJ2-1 | TRBV15 | CATSSTRGRQSF | TGTGCCACCAGCAGCACGCGAGGGAGGCAGTCCTTC
TRBD2 | few | TRBJ2-5 | TRBV25-1 | CASSIAGTSGGNQETQYF | TGTGCCAGCAGCATAGCAGGGACTAGCGGGGGAAACCAAGAGACCCAGTACTTC
TRBD2 | few | TRBJ2-3 | TRBV15 | CATSLAGTDTQYF | TGTGCCACCAGTCTAGCGGGAACAGATACGCAGTATTTT
. | few | TRBJ1-1 | TRBV20-1 | CSASRDGMNTEAFF | TGCAGTGCTAGCCGGGACGGCATGAACACTGAAGCTTTCTTT
. | many | TRBJ2-1 | TRBV6-4 | CASSDGVSSYNEQFF | TGTGCCAGCAGTGACGGTGTTAGCTCCTACAATGAGCAGTTCTTC
TRBD2 | many | TRBJ2-1 | TRBV7-3 | CASSTGTSGRPNEQFF | TGTGCCAGCAGCACCGGGACTAGCGGGAGGCCCAATGAGCAGTTCTTC
TRBD2 | . | TRBJ2-5 | TRBV20-1 | CSARGAGGQETQYF | TGCAGTGCTAGGGGAGCGGGGGGGCAAGAGACCCAGTACTTC
TRBD1 | . | TRBJ2-5 | TRBV9 | CASSEVGTGSLQETQYF | TGTGCCAGCAGCGAGGTGGGGACAGGGAGTCTACAAGAGACCCAGTACTTC
TRBD1 | many | TRBJ1-1 | TRBV10-3 | CAISLDRGNTEAFF | TGTGCCATCAGCCTCGACAGGGGGAATACTGAAGCTTTCTTT
. | . | TRBJ2-2 | TRBV20-1 | CSARGTTNINTGELFF | TGCAGTGCTAGAGGGACTACGAATATCAACACCGGGGAGCTGTTTTTT
. | . | TRBJ2-7 | TRBV7-7 | CASSLFQGHEQYF | TGTGCTAGCAGCTTATTCCAGGGCCACGAGCAGTACTTC
. | . | TRBJ1-5 | TRBV28 | CASSYPGGGNQPQHF | TGTGCCAGCAGTTATCCCGGGGGGGGCAATCAGCCCCAGCATTTT
. | many | TRBJ1-1 | TRBV7-9 | CASSFGEGISQAFF | TGTGCCAGCAGCTTCGGGGAGGGGATAAGCCAAGCTTTCTTT
TRBD2 | many | TRBJ2-1 | TRBV20-1 | CSAPPTSGSLYEQFF | TGCAGTGCTCCTCCCACTAGCGGGAGTTTGTATGAGCAGTTCTTC
. | . | TRBJ2-7 | TRBV29-1 | CSAREGEGPHEQYF | TGCAGTGCTAGAGAGGGTGAGGGTCCCCACGAGCAGTACTTC
. | . | TRBJ1-1 | TRBV5-1 | CASSPGTRDTEAFF | TGCGCCAGCAGCCCAGGGACAAGGGACACTGAAGCTTTCTTT
. | . | TRBJ1-2 | TRBV27 | CASSSSPGKCYTF | TGCGCCAGCAGTTCATCCCCGGGAAAGTGCTACACCTTC
TRBD1 | . | TRBJ1-6 | TRBV2 | CASLGTGQENSPLHF | TGTGCCAGCCTTGGGACAGGGCAGGAGAATTCACCCCTCCACTTT
. | . | TRBJ2-5 | TRBV24-1 | CATSDRAGQETQYF | TGTGCCACCAGTGATAGAGCAGGTCAAGAGACCCAGTACTTC